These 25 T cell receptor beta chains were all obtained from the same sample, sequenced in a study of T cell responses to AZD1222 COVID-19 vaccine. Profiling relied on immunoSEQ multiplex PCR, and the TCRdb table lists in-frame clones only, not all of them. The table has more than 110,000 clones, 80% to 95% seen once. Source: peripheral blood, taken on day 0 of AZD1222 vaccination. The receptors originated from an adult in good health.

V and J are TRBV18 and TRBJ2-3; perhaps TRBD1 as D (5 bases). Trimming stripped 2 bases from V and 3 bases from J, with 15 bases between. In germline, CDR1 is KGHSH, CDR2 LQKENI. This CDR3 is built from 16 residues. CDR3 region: CASSPAGQLPTDTQYF. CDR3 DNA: TGTGCCAGCTCACCAGCAGGGCAACTTCCTACAGATACGCAGTATTTT. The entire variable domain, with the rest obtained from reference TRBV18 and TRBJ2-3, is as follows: NAGVMQNPRHLVRRRGQEARLRCSPMKGHSHVYWYRQLPEEGLKFMVYLQKENIIDESGMPKERFSAEFPKEGPSILRIQQVVRGDSAAYFCASSPAGQLPTDTQYFGPGTRLTVL.

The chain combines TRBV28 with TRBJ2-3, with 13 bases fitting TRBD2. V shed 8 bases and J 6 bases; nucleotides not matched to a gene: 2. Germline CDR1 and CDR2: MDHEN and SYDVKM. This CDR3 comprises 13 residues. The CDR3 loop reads CASLTSGGDTQYF. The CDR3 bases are TGTGCCAGCTTGACTAGCGGGGGGGATACGCAGTATTTT.

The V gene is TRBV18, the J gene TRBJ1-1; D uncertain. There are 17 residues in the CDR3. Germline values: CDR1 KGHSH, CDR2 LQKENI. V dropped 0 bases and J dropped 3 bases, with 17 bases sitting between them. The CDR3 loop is CASSPPEIFAGYTEAFF. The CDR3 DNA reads TGTGCCAGCTCACCACCGGAGATTTTCGCGGGGTACACTGAAGCTTTCTTT.

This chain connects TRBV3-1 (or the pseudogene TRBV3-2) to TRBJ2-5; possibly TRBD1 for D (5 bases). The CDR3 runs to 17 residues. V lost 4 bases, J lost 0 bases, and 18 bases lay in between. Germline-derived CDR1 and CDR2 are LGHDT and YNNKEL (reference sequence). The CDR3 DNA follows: TGTGCCAGCAGCCCCCAAACCTCAGGGCCTGACCAAGAGACCCAGTACTTC. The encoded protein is CASSPQTSGPDQETQYF.

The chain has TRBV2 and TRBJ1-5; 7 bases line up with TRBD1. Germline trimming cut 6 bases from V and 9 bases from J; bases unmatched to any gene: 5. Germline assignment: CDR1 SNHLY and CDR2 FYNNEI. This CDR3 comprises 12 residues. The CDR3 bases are TGTGCCAGCAGAATAGCAGGGGGGCCCCAGCATTTT. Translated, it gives CASRIAGGPQHF.

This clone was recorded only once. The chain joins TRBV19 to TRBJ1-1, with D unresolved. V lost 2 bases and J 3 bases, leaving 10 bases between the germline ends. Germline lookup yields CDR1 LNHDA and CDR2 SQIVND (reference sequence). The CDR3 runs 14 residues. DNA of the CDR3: TGTGCCAGTAGTATATCTCTCTCATACACTGAAGCTTTCTTT. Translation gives CASSISLSYTEAFF.

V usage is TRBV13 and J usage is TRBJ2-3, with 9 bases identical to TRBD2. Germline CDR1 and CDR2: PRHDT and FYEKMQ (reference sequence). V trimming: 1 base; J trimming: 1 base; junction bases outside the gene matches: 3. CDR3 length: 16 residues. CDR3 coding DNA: TGTGCCAGCAGCTTAGAGCGGGGGGCCCGCACAGATACGCAGTATTTT. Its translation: CASSLERGARTDTQYF.

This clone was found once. The CDR3 DNA follows: TGTGCCATCAGTGAGTCGACTCAACGGAATCAGCCCCAGCATTTT. Its translation is CAISESTQRNQPQHF. This chain connects TRBV10-3 to TRBJ1-5; D is undetermined. Germline V lookup: CDR1 ENHRY, CDR2 SYGVKD. V was pared by 0 bases and J by 4 bases, with 10 bases between. The CDR3 extends over 15 amino acids.

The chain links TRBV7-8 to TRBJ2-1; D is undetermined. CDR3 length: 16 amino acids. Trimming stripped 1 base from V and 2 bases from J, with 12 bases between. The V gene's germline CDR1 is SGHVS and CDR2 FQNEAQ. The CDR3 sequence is CASSLVHDQAYNEQFF. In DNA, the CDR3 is TGTGCCAGCAGCTTAGTACATGACCAGGCCTACAATGAGCAGTTCTTC.

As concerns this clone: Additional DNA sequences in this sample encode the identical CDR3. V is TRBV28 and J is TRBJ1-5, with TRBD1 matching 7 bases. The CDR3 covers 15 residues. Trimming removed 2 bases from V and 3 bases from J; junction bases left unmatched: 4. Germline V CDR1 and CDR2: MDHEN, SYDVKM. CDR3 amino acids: CASSLRQGINQPQHF. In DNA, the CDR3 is TGTGCCAGCAGTTTACGACAGGGAATCAATCAGCCCCAGCATTTT.

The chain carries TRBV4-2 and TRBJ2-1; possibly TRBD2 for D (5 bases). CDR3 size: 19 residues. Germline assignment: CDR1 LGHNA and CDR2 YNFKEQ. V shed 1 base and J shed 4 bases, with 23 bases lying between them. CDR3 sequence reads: CASSQGVRLGAVSYNEQFF. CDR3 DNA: TGTGCCAGCAGCCAAGGCGTTAGGTTGGGAGCGGTCAGTTACAATGAGCAGTTCTTC.

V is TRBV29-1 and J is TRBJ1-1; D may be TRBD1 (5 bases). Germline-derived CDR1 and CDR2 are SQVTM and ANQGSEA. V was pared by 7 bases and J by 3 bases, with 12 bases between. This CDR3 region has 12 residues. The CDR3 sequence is CSAHDSYTEAFF. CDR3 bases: TGCAGCGCCCACGACAGCTACACTGAAGCTTTCTTT. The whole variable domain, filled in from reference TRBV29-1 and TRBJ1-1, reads SAVISQKPSRDICQRGTSLTIQCQVDSQVTMMFWYRQQPGQSLTLIATANQGSEATYESGFVIDKFPISRPNLTFSTLTVSNMSPEDSSIYLCSAHDSYTEAFFGQGTRLTVV.

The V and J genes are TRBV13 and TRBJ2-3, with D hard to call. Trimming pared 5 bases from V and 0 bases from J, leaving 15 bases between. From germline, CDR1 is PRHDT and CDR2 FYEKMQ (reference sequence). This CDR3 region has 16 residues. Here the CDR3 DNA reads TGTGCCAGCAGCCCTCTGGGCACTCCGAGCACAGATACGCAGTATTTT. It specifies CASSPLGTPSTDTQYF.

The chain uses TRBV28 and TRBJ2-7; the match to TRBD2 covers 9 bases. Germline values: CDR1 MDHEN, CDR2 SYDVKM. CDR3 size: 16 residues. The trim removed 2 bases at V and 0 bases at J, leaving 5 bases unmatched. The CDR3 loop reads CASSLRGRGGSYEQYF. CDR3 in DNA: TGTGCCAGCAGTTTAAGAGGGCGGGGGGGCTCCTACGAGCAGTACTTC. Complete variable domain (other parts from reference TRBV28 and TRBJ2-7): DVKVTQSSRYLVKRTGEKVFLECVQDMDHENMFWYRQDPGLGLRLIYFSYDVKMKEKGDIPEGYSVSREKKERFSLILESASTNQTSMYLCASSLRGRGGSYEQYFGPGTRLTVT.

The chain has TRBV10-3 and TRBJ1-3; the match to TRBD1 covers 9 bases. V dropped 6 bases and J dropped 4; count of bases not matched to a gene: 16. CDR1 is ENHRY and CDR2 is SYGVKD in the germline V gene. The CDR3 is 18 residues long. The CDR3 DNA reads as TGTGCCATCAGCAAAGACCGGGACAGGGAGATGTCCGGAAACACCATATATTTT. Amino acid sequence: CAISKDRDREMSGNTIYF.

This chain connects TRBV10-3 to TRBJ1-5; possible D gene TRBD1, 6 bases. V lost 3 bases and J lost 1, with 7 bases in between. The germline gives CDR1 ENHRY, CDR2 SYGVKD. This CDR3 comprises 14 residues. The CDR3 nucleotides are TGTGCCATCAGTGAAGGGGGAAGCAATCAGCCCCAGCATTTT. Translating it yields CAISEGGSNQPQHF.

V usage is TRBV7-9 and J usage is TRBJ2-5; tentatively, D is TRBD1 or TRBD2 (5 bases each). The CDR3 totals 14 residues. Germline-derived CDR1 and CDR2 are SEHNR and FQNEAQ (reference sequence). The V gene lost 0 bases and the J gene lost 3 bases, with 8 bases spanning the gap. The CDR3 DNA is TGTGCCAGCAGCTTAGCGGGACGGAAAGAGACCCAGTACTTC. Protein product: CASSLAGRKETQYF.

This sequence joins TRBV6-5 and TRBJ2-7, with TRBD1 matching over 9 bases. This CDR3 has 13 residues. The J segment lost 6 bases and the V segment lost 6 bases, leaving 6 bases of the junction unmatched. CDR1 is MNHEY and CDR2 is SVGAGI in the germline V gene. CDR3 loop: CASRGQGVSEQYF. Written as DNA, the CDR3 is TGTGCCAGCAGGGGACAGGGTGTATCCGAGCAGTACTTC.

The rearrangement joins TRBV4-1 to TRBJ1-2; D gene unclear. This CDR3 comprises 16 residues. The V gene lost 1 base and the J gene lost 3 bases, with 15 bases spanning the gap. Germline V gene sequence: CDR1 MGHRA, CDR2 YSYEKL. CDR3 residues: CASSQVRLAADYGYTF. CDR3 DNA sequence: TGCGCCAGCAGCCAAGTGAGACTTGCCGCGGACTATGGCTACACCTTC.

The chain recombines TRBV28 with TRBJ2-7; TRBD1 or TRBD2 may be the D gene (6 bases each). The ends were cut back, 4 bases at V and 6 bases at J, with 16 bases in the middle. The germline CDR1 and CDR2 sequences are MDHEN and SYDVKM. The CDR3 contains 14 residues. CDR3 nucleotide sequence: TGTGCCAGCAGTTCTATCGGGGGCGTGGGCGAGCAGTACTTC. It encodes CASSSIGGVGEQYF.

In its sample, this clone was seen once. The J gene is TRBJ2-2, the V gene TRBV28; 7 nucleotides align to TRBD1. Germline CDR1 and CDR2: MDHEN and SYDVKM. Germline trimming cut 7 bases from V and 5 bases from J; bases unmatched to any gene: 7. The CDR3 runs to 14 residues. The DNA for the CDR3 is TGTGCCAGCAAGGACAGGATCGTTACCGGGGAGCTGTTTTTT. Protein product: CASKDRIVTGELFF. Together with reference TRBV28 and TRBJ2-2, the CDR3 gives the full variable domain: DVKVTQSSRYLVKRTGEKVFLECVQDMDHENMFWYRQDPGLGLRLIYFSYDVKMKEKGDIPEGYSVSREKKERFSLILESASTNQTSMYLCASKDRIVTGELFFGEGSRLTVL.

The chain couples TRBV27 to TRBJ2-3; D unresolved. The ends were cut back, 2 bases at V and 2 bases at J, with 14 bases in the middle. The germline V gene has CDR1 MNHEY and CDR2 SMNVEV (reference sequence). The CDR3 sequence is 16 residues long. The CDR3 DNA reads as TGTGCCAGCAGTTTAACTTCCCCGACGTACACAGATACGCAGTATTTT. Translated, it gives CASSLTSPTYTDTQYF.

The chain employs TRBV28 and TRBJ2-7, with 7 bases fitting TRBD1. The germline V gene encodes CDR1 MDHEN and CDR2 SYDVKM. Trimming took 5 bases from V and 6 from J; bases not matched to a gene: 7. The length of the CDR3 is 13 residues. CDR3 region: CASSTRTGTEQYF. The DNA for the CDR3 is TGTGCCAGCAGTACTCGGACAGGAACCGAGCAGTACTTC.

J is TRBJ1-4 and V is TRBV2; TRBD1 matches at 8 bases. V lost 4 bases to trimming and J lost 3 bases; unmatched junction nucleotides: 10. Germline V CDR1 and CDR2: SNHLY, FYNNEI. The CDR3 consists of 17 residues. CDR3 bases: TGTGCCAGCAGTGTACCCGGACAGGGCCAGGCTAATGAAAAACTGTTTTTT. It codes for CASSVPGQGQANEKLFF.

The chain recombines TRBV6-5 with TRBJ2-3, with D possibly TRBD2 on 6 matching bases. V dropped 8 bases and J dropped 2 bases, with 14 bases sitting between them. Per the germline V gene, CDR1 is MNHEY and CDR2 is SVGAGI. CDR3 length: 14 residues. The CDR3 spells CASQDGGPTDTQYF. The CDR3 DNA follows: TGTGCCAGCCAAGACGGGGGACCCACAGATACGCAGTATTTT.